The sequence of this TCR beta chain was determined in a study of T cell clonality in common variable immunodeficiency. Germline assignment: CDR1 SGHTA and CDR2 FQGTGA. The CDR3 runs to 13 residues. TCRdb's copy holds only in-frame clones and misses some; the assay was immunoSEQ multiplex PCR. Sampling found about 52,000 clones, none seen once. This clone was observed a few times. Its matching antigen is unknown. The sequence runs out 3 residues before the end of the CDR3; the remainder is reconstructed from the germline J gene. Broader study findings: TCRbeta clonality was increased in CVID versus healthy controls.

Caucasian heritage predominated among both patients and controls. Heparinized whole blood, roughly 4.5 to 9 ml, came from each donor. This receptor was identified in a person aged 18 to 75 in good health. The sample consisted of peripheral blood mononuclear cells. This chain joins TRBV7-3 and TRBJ2-2; D is perhaps TRBD1 (5 bases). CDR3 DNA, as far as it was read: TGTGCCAGCAGCTTTTTTGGGGCCAACGTG. It is translated as CASSFFGANV. The whole CDR3 reads CASSFFGANVLFF.